A selection of T cell receptor beta chains follows, all from one sample in a study of preoperative IRX-2 immunotherapy in early breast cancer. The table came from immunoSEQ multiplex PCR; TCRdb's copy has only in-frame clones and leaves some out. This sample has 40,000 to 50,000 clones, with roughly 80% found just once. The sequenced sample was tumor tissue, obtained after IRX-2 immunotherapy. These receptors all come from a human donor with breast cancer. Both conserved end residues are part of each CDR3. The D gene is left open where the match is weak. The size entry is marked missing in some rows and otherwise reads once, few, many or a size class.

TRBJ1-1,-,TRBV19,TRBD1,TGTGCCAGTATCCCCATACGAACAGGGGGCAGGTTAAATGAAGCTTTCTTT,CASIPIRTGGRLNEAFF
TRBJ1-1,-,TRBV6-8,-,TGTGCCAGCAGTTCGGGGGGCGGGGGCAGAGCTTTCTTT,CASSSGGGGRAFF
TRBJ1-4,-,TRBV7-7,-,TGTGCCAGCAGCACAACGGGACGGCGTGAGGGAAAACTGTTTTTT,CASSTTGRREGKLFF
TRBJ1-4,-,TRBV5-1,-,TGCGCCAGCAGCTTGGGCCTGAAGGGGGCAACTAATGAAAAACTGTTTTTT,CASSLGLKGATNEKLFF
TRBJ1-2,few,TRBV11-3,TRBD1,TGTGCCAGCAGCTTAGACAGGGGGCATGGTGGCTACACCTTC,CASSLDRGHGGYTF
TRBJ2-5,-,TRBV6-8,TRBD1,TGTGCCATCAGTAAGAGGGGGGGGACAGGGCCCGAGACCCAGTACTTC,CAISKRGGTGPETQYF
TRBJ1-1,-,TRBV18,-,TGTGCCAGCTCACCGGGGCAGGGGACCACTGAAGCTTTCTTT,CASSPGQGTTEAFF
TRBJ1-5,-,TRBV11-3,-,TGTGCCAGCAGCTTGTCGGACGGCAATCAGCCCCAGCATTTT,CASSLSDGNQPQHF
TRBJ1-4,-,TRBV11-3,TRBD1,TGTGCCAGCAGCCCCCCGGGGACAGGTAATGAAAAACTGTTTTTT,CASSPPGTGNEKLFF
TRBJ2-1,-,TRBV19,-,TGTGCCAGTAGTCTAGCCCTTGGGTACAATGAGCAGTTCTTC,CASSLALGYNEQFF
TRBJ2-7,-,TRBV28,-,TGTGCCAGCAGTCTACTTGGGCAGGGCGAGCAGTACTTC,CASSLLGQGEQYF
TRBJ2-5,-,TRBV7-7,TRBD2,TGTGCCAGCAGCTTAGTTACACCACCGCGACTAGCGGGGCACCAAGAGACCCAGTACTTC,CASSLVTPPRLAGHQETQYF
TRBJ2-3,-,TRBV11-3,TRBD1,TGTGCCAGCAGCTCCAATCAGGGGGCGGTAGGAGATACGCAGTATTTT,CASSSNQGAVGDTQYF
TRBJ1-1,once,TRBV10-3,TRBD1,TGTGCCATCAGTGAGGGACAGGGGACTAGTATGAACACTGAAGCTTTCTTT,CAISEGQGTSMNTEAFF
TRBJ2-5,-,TRBV6-8,TRBD1,TGTGCCAGCACATTGGACAGGCCGCAAGAGACCCAGTACTTC,CASTLDRPQETQYF
TRBJ2-1,-,TRBV11-3,TRBD2,TGTGCCAGCAGCTTAGAGGAGCGGGGGGCCTACAATGAGCAGTTCTTC,CASSLEERGAYNEQFF
TRBJ2-2,-,TRBV11-3,TRBD2,TGTGCCAGCAGCTTACTAGCGGGAGGACTTCCGGGCGCGAACACCGGGGAGCTGTTTTTT,CASSLLAGGLPGANTGELFF
TRBJ2-7,-,TRBV15,-,TGTGCCACCAGCATCCGGGACGGCACCTACGAGCAGTACTTC,CATSIRDGTYEQYF
TRBJ2-3,-,TRBV6-8,-,TGTGCCAGCAGTGTCTCCCCCGTTCCCACAGATACGCAGTATTTT,CASSVSPVPTDTQYF
TRBJ2-7,few,TRBV6-1,-,TGTGCCAGCAGTGAAGGAAGCTCGGCAGAGCAGTACTTC,CASSEGSSAEQYF
TRBJ1-5,-,TRBV5-1,-,TGCGCCAGCAGCTTGGCAGGGATGAGCAATCAGCCCCAGCATTTT,CASSLAGMSNQPQHF
TRBJ2-7,-,TRBV18,TRBD2,TGTGCCAGCTCAGCGACTAGCGGTGCCTACGAGCAGTACTTC,CASSATSGAYEQYF
TRBJ2-2,-,TRBV29-1,-,TGCAGCGTTGAAGGGCAGGGGGGCACCGGGGAGCTGTTTTTT,CSVEGQGGTGELFF
TRBJ1-1,-,TRBV7-1,-,TGTGCCAGCAGCTTTTCCGGGGGTGCTGAAGCTTTCTTT,CASSFSGGAEAFF
TRBJ1-3,-,TRBV19,TRBD1,TGTGCCAGTAGTATAACAGGGACAGGGGTCTTCTCTGGAAACACCATATATTTT,CASSITGTGVFSGNTIYF
TRBJ2-3,-,TRBV7-1,-,TGTGCCAGCAGCTTAGAAGGGCTATCCACAGATACGCAGTATTTT,CASSLEGLSTDTQYF
TRBJ1-4,-,TRBV11-3,TRBD1,TGTGCCAGCAGCTTAGGAGTCCAGGGGGGTAATGAAAAACTGTTTTTT,CASSLGVQGGNEKLFF
TRBJ2-5,few,TRBV18,-,TGTGCCAGCTCACCAACGGGGGAGACCCAGTACTTC,CASSPTGETQYF
TRBJ2-3,few,TRBV6-8,TRBD2,TGTGCCATGAAAACGGGGGGGAGCACAGATACGCAGTATTTT,CAMKTGGSTDTQYF
TRBJ1-3,-,TRBV22-1,-,TGTGCCAGCAGTCTGCGGACACCAGGAAACACCATATATTTT,CASSLRTPGNTIYF